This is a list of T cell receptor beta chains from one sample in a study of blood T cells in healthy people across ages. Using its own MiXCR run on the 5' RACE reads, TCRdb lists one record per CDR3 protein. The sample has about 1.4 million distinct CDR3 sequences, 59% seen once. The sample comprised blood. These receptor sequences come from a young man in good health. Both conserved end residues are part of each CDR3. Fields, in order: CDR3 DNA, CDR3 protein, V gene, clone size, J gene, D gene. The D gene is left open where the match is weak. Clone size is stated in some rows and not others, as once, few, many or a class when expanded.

TGTGCCAGCAGCTCAACCTACAGGGGGGGAACCTACGAGCAGTACTTC,CASSSTYRGGTYEQYF,TRBV7-6,NA,TRBJ2-7,NA
TGCAGCGCTGTTGACAGGTCGTACGAGCAGTACTTC,CSAVDRSYEQYF,TRBV29-1,few,TRBJ2-7,NA
TGTGCCAGCAGCGAGATGGCCCGGACTAGCGGGAGGTCCGGGGAGCTGTTTTTT,CASSEMARTSGRSGELFF,TRBV9,NA,TRBJ2-2,TRBD2
TGCAGCGTTGAAGATCGATGGACAGGGACCTACGAGCAGTACTTC,CSVEDRWTGTYEQYF,TRBV29-1,NA,TRBJ2-7,TRBD1
TGCAGCGTTCGGGACACGACCACAGATACGCAGTATTTT,CSVRDTTTDTQYF,TRBV29-1,few,TRBJ2-3,NA
TGCGCCAGCAGCCTGCTCCGGGGGTCCCGCGAGCAGTACTTC,CASSLLRGSREQYF,TRBV4-1,few,TRBJ2-7,NA
TGCGCCAGCAGCCAAGAGACTAGCGGGAGTGGTATTGAGCAGTTCTTC,CASSQETSGSGIEQFF,TRBV4-1,NA,TRBJ2-1,TRBD2
TGCAGTGCTTCTCACAGGGTGCATGAAAAACTGTTTTTT,CSASHRVHEKLFF,TRBV20-1,NA,TRBJ1-4,NA
TGTGCCAGCAGGAAGGGCTATCTGTACGGTCAAGAGATCCAGTACTTC,CASRKGYLYGQEIQYF,TRBV6-1,few,TRBJ2-5,NA
TGTGCCAGCAGCGGCCGGGACAGGGGATCCAAAAACATTCAGTACTTC,CASSGRDRGSKNIQYF,TRBV7-9,NA,TRBJ2-4,TRBD1
TGTGCCAGCACCCAGCGGGACAGGAACACTGAAGCTTTCTTT,CASTQRDRNTEAFF,TRBV6-5,NA,TRBJ1-1,TRBD1
TGCAGTGCTAGATCCTCTTTCCCAGGGGGGACAGATACGCAGTATTTT,CSARSSFPGGTDTQYF,TRBV20-1,NA,TRBJ2-3,NA
TGTGCCAGCTCACCCGGGACACACGAAGAGACCCAGTACTTC,CASSPGTHEETQYF,TRBV18,once,TRBJ2-5,NA
TGTGCCAGCAGCTTAGTAGTCCGTCACAATAGCAATCAGCCCCAGCATTTT,CASSLVVRHNSNQPQHF,TRBV7-2,NA,TRBJ1-5,NA
TGTGCCAGCAGCTTAGACGCGACAGCCTACGAGCAGTACTTC,CASSLDATAYEQYF,TRBV7-2,NA,TRBJ2-7,NA
TGTGCCAGCGGAAGATTACATGGTGAGGCCGTTGACGAAGCTTTCTTT,CASGRLHGEAVDEAFF,TRBV6-5,NA,TRBJ1-1,NA
TGCGCCAGCAGCTTGGTGACGGGGGCCCGCTATGGCTACACCTTC,CASSLVTGARYGYTF,TRBV5-1,few,TRBJ1-2,NA
TGTGCCAGCAGCCAAACGGAGGGCACTGAAGCTTTCTTT,CASSQTEGTEAFF,TRBV16,NA,TRBJ1-1,NA
TGTGCCAGCAGCCAGACCGGGGCCTCTGGGGCCAACGTCCTGACTTTC,CASSQTGASGANVLTF,TRBV14,few,TRBJ2-6,NA
TGCAGTGCTAGAGATCCCGGGACAGGGGACTACACCTTC,CSARDPGTGDYTF,TRBV20-1,NA,TRBJ1-2,TRBD1
TGCGCCAGCAGCCCCGGCGCGGGACGATCGAACACCGGGGAGCTGTTTTTT,CASSPGAGRSNTGELFF,TRBV4-1,NA,TRBJ2-2,NA
TGCAGCGCCTGGGGACTAGCAAGCAATGAGCAGTTCTTC,CSAWGLASNEQFF,TRBV29-1,few,TRBJ2-1,TRBD2
TGTGCCAGCAGCTTACAGGAAGTAGGGCAGTATTTT,CASSLQEVGQYF,TRBV7-2,NA,TRBJ2-3,NA
TGTGCCAGCAGTCGTGCTTACAATGAGCAGTTCTTC,CASSRAYNEQFF,TRBV7-9,many,TRBJ2-1,NA
TGCAGCGTTGAAAGCAGGGTGCGAGCCAAAAACATTCAGTACTTC,CSVESRVRAKNIQYF,TRBV29-1,NA,TRBJ2-4,NA
TGTGCCACCAGCAGAGGTGGCAGGGAAAACTACAATGAGCAGTTCTTC,CATSRGGRENYNEQFF,TRBV15,few,TRBJ2-1,NA
TGCGCCAGCACCGCAGGACAGGGCTATGGCTACACCTTC,CASTAGQGYGYTF,TRBV5-1,NA,TRBJ1-2,TRBD1
TGTGCCAGCAGCACCGGACTTGGTGAAAAACTGTTTTTT,CASSTGLGEKLFF,TRBV5-6,NA,TRBJ1-4,NA
TGTGCCAGCAGCACGGGAGACAGGGTCTTTGTCTCGAAAGCTTTCTTT,CASSTGDRVFVSKAFF,TRBV12-3/TRBV12-4,NA,TRBJ1-1,TRBD1
TGTGCCAGCAACACAGGAGCTGAAGCTTTCTTT,CASNTGAEAFF,TRBV25-1,NA,TRBJ1-1,NA
TGCGCCAGCAGCCAAGTCAGGACAGTGGGAAACTACGAGCAGTACTTC,CASSQVRTVGNYEQYF,TRBV4-1,few,TRBJ2-7,NA
TGTGCCAGCAGCGTAGAAGGGGGGACAGCCTACGAGCAGTACTTC,CASSVEGGTAYEQYF,TRBV9,NA,TRBJ2-7,NA
TGTGCCAGCAGCCCAGAGTCCACAGGGGCCTACAATGAGCAGTTCTTC,CASSPESTGAYNEQFF,TRBV11-3,NA,TRBJ2-1,TRBD1
TGCGCCAGCAGCCAAGCAAAGGGGGGGACCTACAATGAGCAGTTCTTC,CASSQAKGGTYNEQFF,TRBV4-1,NA,TRBJ2-1,NA
TGTGCCAGCAGCTTAGACGGACATTCCTACGAGCAGTACTTC,CASSLDGHSYEQYF,TRBV7-9,NA,TRBJ2-7,NA
TGTGCCAGCTCACCCGGTAGAGAGTTCGAAAAACTGTTTTTT,CASSPGREFEKLFF,TRBV18,NA,TRBJ1-4,NA
TGTGCCAGCAGCGGGGGACGTTTGAACACTGAAGCTTTCTTT,CASSGGRLNTEAFF,TRBV7-9,NA,TRBJ1-1,NA
TGTGCCAGCAGTTACCCGGGGTCGACAGGTGATTATGGCTACACCTTC,CASSYPGSTGDYGYTF,TRBV6-5,NA,TRBJ1-2,NA
TGTGCCACCAGCAGAGATTGGGGGGACTCCTACAATGAGCAGTTCTTC,CATSRDWGDSYNEQFF,TRBV15,NA,TRBJ2-1,NA
TGTGCCAGCAGTTTAGCGACAAGGGAGAATTCACCCCTCCACTTT,CASSLATRENSPLHF,TRBV12-3/TRBV12-4,NA,TRBJ1-6,NA
TGTGCCAGCAGTCCATTTAACTATGGCTACACCTTC,CASSPFNYGYTF,TRBV12-3/TRBV12-4,NA,TRBJ1-2,NA
TGCGCCAGCAGTGAGATCCGGGAGACCCAGTACTTC,CASSEIRETQYF,TRBV10-1,few,TRBJ2-5,NA
TGTGCCAGCAGGACAGGGGCTGGGGGCTACACCTTC,CASRTGAGGYTF,TRBV6-1,few,TRBJ1-2,TRBD1
TGCAGCGTTGACGGTTGGGACAGGGGGGAGGAGACCCAGTACTTC,CSVDGWDRGEETQYF,TRBV29-1,NA,TRBJ2-5,TRBD1
TGCAGCGTTGGGGGAATCACCGGGGAGCTGTTTTTT,CSVGGITGELFF,TRBV29-1,NA,TRBJ2-2,NA
TGCGCCAGCAGCCAAGACGGAGAGGGCGAGCAGTACTTC,CASSQDGEGEQYF,TRBV4-1,few,TRBJ2-7,NA
TGCAGTGCTGGGACCGTTGTGATGAACACTGAAGCTTTCTTT,CSAGTVVMNTEAFF,TRBV20-1,few,TRBJ1-1,NA
TGTGCCAGCAGCTCCGCGCGGCAAATCAACAGCACAGATACGCAGTATTTT,CASSSARQINSTDTQYF,TRBV11-3,NA,TRBJ2-3,NA
TGCAGTGCTAGAGATCGGCGGAGAGAGACCCAGTACTTC,CSARDRRRETQYF,TRBV20-1,NA,TRBJ2-5,NA
TGCGCCAGCAGCCAAGATAGGTACACTGAAGCTTTCTTT,CASSQDRYTEAFF,TRBV4-1,few,TRBJ1-1,NA
TGTGCCAGCAGTTACGGACAGGGGGCTGCTCAGCCCCAGCATTTT,CASSYGQGAAQPQHF,TRBV6-2/TRBV6-3,NA,TRBJ1-5,TRBD1
TGTGCCAGCAGTTTTCAACAGTCAGAACCGGCCAGTGAGCAGTTCTTC,CASSFQQSEPASEQFF,TRBV12-3/TRBV12-4,NA,TRBJ2-1,NA
TGCAGCGTTCTGGGAAACCGGTACGAGCAGTACTTC,CSVLGNRYEQYF,TRBV29-1,NA,TRBJ2-7,NA
TGTGCCACCAGCCCCAGGACAGGATATGGCTACACCTTC,CATSPRTGYGYTF,TRBV15,NA,TRBJ1-2,TRBD1
TGTGCCAGCAGGTTATCAGTTGAAAAACTGTTTTTT,CASRLSVEKLFF,TRBV12-3/TRBV12-4,NA,TRBJ1-4,NA
TGTGCCAGCACCAGACAGGGGGCTACAGATACGCAGTATTTT,CASTRQGATDTQYF,TRBV7-9,NA,TRBJ2-3,TRBD1
TGTGCCAGCAGCCTGACAGAAGAGTACGAGCAGTACTTC,CASSLTEEYEQYF,TRBV3-1,few,TRBJ2-7,NA